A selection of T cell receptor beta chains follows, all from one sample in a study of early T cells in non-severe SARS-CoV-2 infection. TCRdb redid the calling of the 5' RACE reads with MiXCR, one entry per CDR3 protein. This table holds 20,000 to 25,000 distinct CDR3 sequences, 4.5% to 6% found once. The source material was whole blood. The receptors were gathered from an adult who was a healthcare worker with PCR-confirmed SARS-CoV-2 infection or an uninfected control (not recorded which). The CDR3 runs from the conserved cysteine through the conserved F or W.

CDR3 protein: CASSGLFGERTEVFF; J gene: TRBJ1-1; V gene: TRBV5-4
CDR3 protein: CASSLNPTQRGRNTGELFF; J gene: TRBJ2-2; V gene: TRBV11-2
CDR3 protein: CAGSSDRANYGYTF; J gene: TRBJ1-2; V gene: TRBV11-2
CDR3 protein: CASSYSSGNQETQYF; J gene: TRBJ2-5; V gene: TRBV6-6
CDR3 protein: CASRTTGGLMNEKLFF; J gene: TRBJ1-4; V gene: TRBV6-5
CDR3 protein: CASKLEEGNSPLHF; J gene: TRBJ1-6; V gene: TRBV2
CDR3 protein: CASSIMGRLNTEAFF; J gene: TRBJ1-1; V gene: TRBV19
CDR3 protein: CSAPDRGSSYEQYF; J gene: TRBJ2-7; V gene: TRBV20-1
CDR3 protein: CASSLGDRYNEQFF; J gene: TRBJ2-1; V gene: TRBV11-2
CDR3 protein: CATSSAYSPLHF; J gene: TRBJ1-6; V gene: TRBV15
CDR3 protein: CSVGAGNTEAFF; J gene: TRBJ1-1; V gene: TRBV29-1
CDR3 protein: CASSLDGPKMTGTDTQYF; J gene: TRBJ2-3; V gene: TRBV7-3
CDR3 protein: CASSQTTYEQYF; J gene: TRBJ2-7; V gene: TRBV6-2/TRBV6-3
CDR3 protein: CASSPPNKLAKNIQYF; J gene: TRBJ2-4; V gene: TRBV18
CDR3 protein: CSVGLGGDTEAFF; J gene: TRBJ1-1; V gene: TRBV29-1
CDR3 protein: CASSTGQGRREQYF; J gene: TRBJ2-7; V gene: TRBV5-1
CDR3 protein: CASSLESSNEQFF; J gene: TRBJ2-1; V gene: TRBV11-2
CDR3 protein: CASSEYEGDGYTF; J gene: TRBJ1-2; V gene: TRBV25-1
CDR3 protein: CASSVMGAANYGYTF; J gene: TRBJ1-2; V gene: TRBV9
CDR3 protein: CASSIKGVSGNTIYF; J gene: TRBJ1-3; V gene: TRBV28
CDR3 protein: CASSPRRDEQYF; J gene: TRBJ2-7; V gene: TRBV14
CDR3 protein: CASSIRQGRGYTF; J gene: TRBJ1-2; V gene: TRBV19
CDR3 protein: CASSIQGATGELFF; J gene: TRBJ2-2; V gene: TRBV6-4
CDR3 protein: CATSRRQGGTDTQYF; J gene: TRBJ2-3; V gene: TRBV15
CDR3 protein: CAISESDGRETQYF; J gene: TRBJ2-5; V gene: TRBV10-3
CDR3 protein: CASSSPGGVAYEQYF; J gene: TRBJ2-7; V gene: TRBV5-1
CDR3 protein: CASSFGEGVEQYF; J gene: TRBJ2-7; V gene: TRBV7-6
CDR3 protein: CASSWGTGELFF; J gene: TRBJ2-2; V gene: TRBV5-4
CDR3 protein: CASRPTSGGTYEQYF; J gene: TRBJ2-7; V gene: TRBV19
CDR3 protein: CASSLEVRRSSYEQYF; J gene: TRBJ2-7; V gene: TRBV7-6
CDR3 protein: CASSPGGSSYNEQFF; J gene: TRBJ2-1; V gene: TRBV19
CDR3 protein: CASSPGLVADTQYF; J gene: TRBJ2-3; V gene: TRBV18
CDR3 protein: CASSLEGFTDTQYF; J gene: TRBJ2-3; V gene: TRBV7-8
CDR3 protein: CATSLAQVSEQYF; J gene: TRBJ2-7; V gene: TRBV5-8
CDR3 protein: CASSFHTRPIGDEQFF; J gene: TRBJ2-1; V gene: TRBV11-2
CDR3 protein: CASSPRTGGNSPLHF; J gene: TRBJ1-6; V gene: TRBV6-5
CDR3 protein: CATDRGTGELFF; J gene: TRBJ2-2; V gene: TRBV12-3/TRBV12-4
CDR3 protein: CASREWYYGYTF; J gene: TRBJ1-2; V gene: TRBV6-1
CDR3 protein: CASTELAEYEQYF; J gene: TRBJ2-7; V gene: TRBV6-2/TRBV6-3
CDR3 protein: CSYQVFLYNEQFF; J gene: TRBJ2-1; V gene: TRBV29-1
CDR3 protein: CASSRDSINQPQHF; J gene: TRBJ1-5; V gene: TRBV5-1
CDR3 protein: CASSVAGARTDTQYF; J gene: TRBJ2-3; V gene: TRBV19
CDR3 protein: CASSLGGSPYEQYF; J gene: TRBJ2-7; V gene: TRBV7-2
CDR3 protein: CASSVRDRIYEQYF; J gene: TRBJ2-7; V gene: TRBV6-1
CDR3 protein: CSANVGRSTEAFF; J gene: TRBJ1-1; V gene: TRBV20-1
CDR3 protein: CASSERTSGVFEQYF; J gene: TRBJ2-7; V gene: TRBV11-2
CDR3 protein: CASSRALMNTEAFF; J gene: TRBJ1-1; V gene: TRBV11-2
CDR3 protein: CASSYSGGRSTDTQYF; J gene: TRBJ2-3; V gene: TRBV6-5
CDR3 protein: CASSLWTSSSGNTIYF; J gene: TRBJ1-3; V gene: TRBV7-8
CDR3 protein: CASSLLASTGTYEQYF; J gene: TRBJ2-7; V gene: TRBV11-2
CDR3 protein: CASSRGEQTDTQYF; J gene: TRBJ2-3; V gene: TRBV19
CDR3 protein: CASSQEGTRNYGYTF; J gene: TRBJ1-2; V gene: TRBV4-3
CDR3 protein: CSAGEVLAGSFQYF; J gene: TRBJ2-5; V gene: TRBV20-1
CDR3 protein: CASRPRDRRTDTQYF; J gene: TRBJ2-3; V gene: TRBV3-1
CDR3 protein: CASSRPGQGGAGELFF; J gene: TRBJ2-2; V gene: TRBV3-1
CDR3 protein: CASSPSRHEQFF; J gene: TRBJ2-1; V gene: TRBV6-2/TRBV6-3
CDR3 protein: CASSPDRNQPQHF; J gene: TRBJ1-5; V gene: TRBV7-9
CDR3 protein: CASSLSLNQPQHF; J gene: TRBJ1-5; V gene: TRBV12-3/TRBV12-4
CDR3 protein: CASSDIWTAEQYF; J gene: TRBJ2-7; V gene: TRBV6-1
CDR3 protein: CASSKLGFRLNNCTDTQYF; J gene: TRBJ2-3; V gene: TRBV21-1